These T cell receptor beta chains were read from a single sample in a study of T cells in Graves' hyperthyroidism and ophthalmopathy. TCRdb re-analysed the multiplex PCR reads in MiXCR, keeping a single row per CDR3 protein. The data hold roughly 160,000 distinct CDR3 sequences, with roughly 10% observed a single time. The sample comprised blood. Receptors were obtained from a woman under 30 with Graves' hyperthyroidism that later progressed to Graves' ophthalmopathy. CDR3s include the opening cysteine and the closing phenylalanine or tryptophan. A D gene is named only where the DNA matches it firmly. Not all rows give a size; the values are once, few, many and, for expanded clones, a class.

d_call j_call v_call clone_size cdr3_aa cdr3_nt
TRBD1 TRBJ2-7 TRBV7-9 many CASSPGGRGYEQYF TGTGCCAGCAGCCCAGGGGGCAGGGGCTACGAGCAGTACTTC
NA TRBJ1-5 TRBV27 many CASRSGVNQPQHF TGTGCCAGCAGATCAGGAGTCAATCAGCCCCAGCATTTT
NA TRBJ1-5 TRBV20-1 many CSASDLSGGSNQPQHF TGCAGTGCTAGTGACTTGAGCGGGGGCTCTAATCAGCCCCAGCATTTT
NA TRBJ2-7 TRBV4-1 NA CASSQAVGTYEQYF TGCGCCAGCAGCCAAGCGGTGGGAACCTACGAGCAGTACTTC
NA TRBJ2-6 TRBV7-3 many CASRTISGANVLTF TGTGCCAGCAGAACTATCTCTGGGGCCAACGTCCTGACTTTC
NA TRBJ1-2 TRBV6-6 many CASSYSAGPTSDGYTF TGTGCCAGCAGTTACTCGGCAGGGCCTACTAGCGATGGCTACACCTTC
NA TRBJ1-3 TRBV7-3 NA CASSLPPGTGNTIYF TGTGCCAGCAGCTTACCCCCAGGGACCGGAAACACCATATATTTT
TRBD1 TRBJ1-4 TRBV11-2 many CASRRGTGGQATNEKLFF TGTGCCAGCAGAAGAGGGACAGGGGGCCAAGCAACTAATGAAAAACTGTTTTTT
NA TRBJ2-5 TRBV3-1 many CASSRGGWETQYF TGTGCCAGCAGCCGGGGGGGCTGGGAGACCCAGTACTTC
TRBD2 TRBJ2-7 TRBV4-2 few CASSQASGRLNYEQYF TGTGCCAGCAGCCAAGCTAGCGGGAGATTGAACTACGAGCAGTACTTC
NA TRBJ1-4 TRBV19 NA CASSTGTTNEKLFF TGTGCCAGTAGTACCGGAACAACTAATGAAAAACTGTTTTTT
NA TRBJ2-4 TRBV7-9 NA CASSLVGEGAAKNIQYF TGTGCCAGCAGCTTAGTGGGGGAGGGGGCTGCCAAAAACATTCAGTACTTC